The entry that follows covers one T cell receptor beta chain sequence. Its matching antigen is unknown. The data derive from a study of T cells after yellow fever vaccination. Turning to the study itself: Preparation of the low-cell-number fractions used SMART-Seq v4 Ultra Low Input. The study's findings and limits: Clones from primary vaccination mostly reappeared after the booster (96% CD4, about 85% CD8). The secondary response was weaker but peaked faster, day 5 versus 15.

UMIs were added to TCR cDNA along with a universal primer site when it was made by 5'RACE template switching. TCRdb re-analysed the 5' RACE reads in MiXCR, keeping a single row per CDR3 protein. The table shows 240,000 or so distinct CDR3 sequences, with less than 9% occurring only once. The origin of this receptor is a man in his thirties or forties who received the YFV17D yellow fever vaccine. Specimen: CD4+ T cells sorted from PBMCs, collected 15 days after the yellow fever booster vaccination.

The CDR3 spells CASSYSPAPNKETQYF. CDR3 coding DNA: TGTGCCAGCAGCTATAGCCCTGCGCCCAATAAAGAGACCCAGTACTTC. This chain connects TRBV7-8 to TRBJ2-5; D is undetermined. This CDR3 comprises 16 residues. Germline CDR1 reads SGHVS; CDR2 reads FQNEAQ. The germline V and J ends were trimmed by 4 bases and 3 bases, with 18 bases remaining between them.